The 28 T cell receptor beta chains given below trace back to one sample, sequenced in a study of human T cells and chemical hapten exposure. TCRdb re-called the RACE reads with MiXCR, one entry per CDR3 protein. The sample consists of 90,000 to 140,000 distinct CDR3 sequences, approximately 36% of them appearing once. Noted time point: patch test 3, about 24 weeks after DPC sensitization. The treatment: therapeutic diphenylcyclopropenone sensitization with weekly scalp DPC. Specimen: whole blood, collected in connection with sensitization to the hapten diphenylcyclopropenone (DPC). Source of these receptors: a man aged 40-49 years with alopecia areata. Some clones in this sample may be carry-over from other donors' samples.

In its sample, this clonotype was seen a few times. The gene calls are TRBV6-1 and TRBJ2-6, with unresolved D. Germline CDR1 and CDR2: MNHNS and SASEGT. Trimming shortened V by 3 bases and J by 4 bases, and 13 bases separated the two germline ends. The CDR3 consists of 16 residues. The CDR3 region has the DNA TGTGCCAGCAGTGACCCCTACCGTAAAGGGGCCAACGTCCTGACTTTC. Translating gives CASSDPYRKGANVLTF.

The sample holds a few counts of this clonotype. This rearrangement joins TRBV12-3 or TRBV12-4 to TRBJ2-1, with TRBD2 matching over 9 bases. V shed 6 bases and J 5 bases; nucleotides not matched to a gene: 14. The CDR3 runs to 17 residues. This chain's CDR3 is CASSRIKPTSGNNEQFF. In nucleotides, the CDR3 is TGTGCCAGCAGCCGCATTAAACCGACTAGCGGCAACAATGAGCAGTTCTTC.

This clonotype showed up just a few times. J is TRBJ2-5 and V is TRBV6-5; 11 bases fit TRBD2. CDR1 is MNHEY, CDR2 SVGAGI, per germline. There are 16 residues in the CDR3. J gave up 4 bases and V 5 bases, and 9 bases lay outside the gene matches. CDR3: CASSLRPSGRSETQYF. For the CDR3, the DNA is TGTGCCAGCAGTCTCCGACCTAGCGGGAGGTCAGAGACCCAGTACTTC.

A few counts support this clonotype. This chain links TRBV27 with TRBJ2-4; TRBD2 matches 9 bases. In germline, CDR1 is MNHEY, CDR2 SMNVEV (reference sequence). The CDR3 spans 16 residues. The ends lost 4 bases at V and 0 bases at J; junction bases unmatched: 4. The CDR3 nucleotides read TGTGCCAGCAGTTCTAGCGGGGACCTAGCCAAAAACATTCAGTACTTC. Protein: CASSSSGDLAKNIQYF.

This clonotype appeared a few times. V usage is TRBV28 and J usage is TRBJ2-7; 8 bases agree with TRBD2. The CDR3 runs 14 residues. Per the germline V gene, CDR1 is MDHEN and CDR2 is SYDVKM. After removal of 4 bases from V and 2 bases from J, the junction contained 4 bases not matched to a gene. The CDR3 region is CASSSGGKPYEQYF. CDR3 sequence (DNA): TGTGCCAGCAGTTCGGGAGGGAAACCCTACGAGCAGTACTTC.

The CDR3 region has the DNA TGTGCCAGCAGTAGGACTCCAGGAAGCCGCACAGATACGCAGTATTTT. Translation gives CASSRTPGSRTDTQYF. The chain employs TRBV7-6 and TRBJ2-3, with TRBD2 as a possible D gene (5 bases). V lost 6 bases and J 1 base, leaving 17 bases between the germline ends. The CDR3 has 16 residues. The germline V gene has CDR1 SGHVS and CDR2 FNYEAQ.

Only a few counts were recorded for this clonotype. The chain is built from TRBV6-5 and TRBJ2-5; 7 nucleotides agree with TRBD1. Germline trimming cut 8 bases from V and 7 bases from J; bases unmatched to any gene: 10. Germline assignment: CDR1 MNHEY and CDR2 SVGAGI. The CDR3 spans 13 residues. The CDR3: CASWGQIMGTQYF. The CDR3 nucleotides are TGTGCCAGCTGGGGACAGATAATGGGGACCCAGTACTTC.

The gene calls are TRBV29-1 and TRBJ2-1, with TRBD1 matching 10 bases. Germline values: CDR1 SQVTM, CDR2 ANQGSEA. This CDR3 is 13 amino acids long. V lost 4 bases and J lost 8; bases outside the gene matches: 5. CDR3 in amino acids: CSVVGQGGHEQFF. The CDR3, as DNA: TGCAGCGTTGTAGGACAGGGGGGACATGAGCAGTTCTTC.

This clonotype was counted at least ten times. The V and J genes are TRBV7-9 and TRBJ2-3, with 7 bases matching TRBD1. CDR1 and CDR2 from the germline V gene are SEHNR and FQNEAQ (reference sequence). J gave up 2 bases and V 6 bases, and 8 bases lay outside the gene matches. This CDR3 comprises 15 residues. The DNA of the CDR3 is TGTGCCAGCAGACAGGGGAGTATCGACACAGATACGCAGTATTTT. Residues: CASRQGSIDTDTQYF.

There are a few counts of this clonotype. The chain couples TRBV28 to TRBJ2-2; D assignment may be TRBD1 or TRBD2 (6 bases each). Germline CDR1 MDHEN, CDR2 SYDVKM. Trimming took 7 bases from V and 0 from J, leaving 12 bases between them. The CDR3 is made up of 15 amino acids. CDR3 region: CASKGGSANTGELFF. Written as DNA, the CDR3 is TGTGCCAGCAAGGGGGGTAGCGCGAACACCGGGGAGCTGTTTTTT.

The chain joins TRBV11-3 to TRBJ2-7, with a possible D match to TRBD1 (6 bases). Germline V gene data show CDR1 as SGHNT and CDR2 as YENEEA. The CDR3 runs 13 residues. V was trimmed by 3 bases and J by 4 bases, leaving 10 bases between them. In nucleotides, the CDR3 is TGTGCCAGCAGCTTCCGCACAGGGTACGAGCAGTACTTC. This gives the protein CASSFRTGYEQYF.

This rearrangement joins TRBV3-1 to TRBJ2-1; D is possibly TRBD1 or TRBD2 (5 bases each). In germline, CDR1 is LGHDT, CDR2 YNNKEL (reference sequence). Trimming cost V 5 bases and J 7 bases, with 12 bases left between them. This CDR3 contains 13 residues. This CDR3 reads CASSSVGENEQFF. CDR3 nucleotide sequence: TGTGCCAGCAGCTCCGTAGGGGAGAATGAGCAGTTCTTC.

This chain uses TRBV18 with TRBJ1-4, with unresolved D. Trimming took 0 bases from V and 0 from J, leaving 5 bases between them. The CDR3 length is 15 residues. The V gene's germline CDR1 is KGHSH and CDR2 LQKENI. Here the CDR3 DNA reads TGTGCCAGCTCACCACCTACATCAACTAATGAAAAACTGTTTTTT. It codes for CASSPPTSTNEKLFF.

The chain recombines TRBV10-3 with TRBJ1-1; D gene ambiguous. Germline loops: CDR1 ENHRY, CDR2 SYGVKD. There are 13 residues in the CDR3. V was cut by 3 bases and J by 0 bases, with 5 bases left in between. CDR3 protein: CAISETMNTEAFF. CDR3 nucleotides: TGTGCCATCAGTGAAACCATGAACACTGAAGCTTTCTTT.

This clonotype was detected only a few times. The chain has TRBV9 and TRBJ2-3; possibly TRBD2 for D (6 bases). Germline V gene sequence: CDR1 SGDLS, CDR2 YYNGEE. CDR3 length: 13 residues. V shed 0 bases and J shed 5 bases, with 7 bases lying between them. The CDR3 is CASSVAGVDTQYF. The CDR3 DNA sequence: TGTGCCAGCAGCGTAGCGGGAGTAGATACGCAGTATTTT.

The V gene is TRBV5-6, the J gene TRBJ1-1; the D gene is possibly TRBD1 (6 bases). The CDR3 is made up of 13 amino acids. V was shortened by 4 bases and J by 6 bases, with 13 bases between the two germline ends. Germline-derived CDR1 and CDR2 are SGHDT and YYEEEE. CDR3 nucleotide sequence: TGTGCCAGCAGCCGTCAGGGGAGGGCTGAAGCTTTCTTT. Translation: CASSRQGRAEAFF.

By its share, this clonotype is medium-sized. The chain links TRBV29-1 to TRBJ1-5; maybe TRBD1 (6 bases). This CDR3 is built from 13 residues. V was trimmed by 6 bases and J by 7 bases, leaving 16 bases between them. Germline V gene sequence: CDR1 SQVTM, CDR2 ANQGSEA. The CDR3: CSVLSTGGQPQHF. Written as DNA, the CDR3 is TGCAGCGTCCTGTCGACAGGAGGGCAGCCCCAGCATTTT.

The chain employs TRBV9 and TRBJ2-3; 12 bases match TRBD2. This CDR3 is built from 16 residues. CDR1 is SGDLS, CDR2 YYNGEE, per germline. Germline trimming cut 4 bases from V and 2 bases from J; bases unmatched to any gene: 5. The CDR3 sequence: CASSIRTSGTTDTQYF. The DNA of the CDR3 is TGTGCCAGCAGCATTCGGACTAGCGGGACCACAGATACGCAGTATTTT.

This clonotype showed up just a few times. J is TRBJ2-3 and V is TRBV20-1, with a weak D call TRBD1 (5 bases). This CDR3 spans 14 amino acids. V was shortened by 5 bases and J by 1 base, with 13 bases between the two germline ends. Germline V CDR1 and CDR2: DFQATT, SNEGSKA (reference sequence). The DNA of the CDR3 is TGCAGTGCTCCCCAGGGTTTCGGCACAGATACGCAGTATTTT. It codes for CSAPQGFGTDTQYF.

This chain links TRBV28 with TRBJ2-3, with TRBD2 identical over 9 bases. The CDR3 is 16 amino acids. After removal of 4 bases from V and 4 bases from J, the junction contained 9 bases not matched to a gene. Germline V gene sequence: CDR1 MDHEN, CDR2 SYDVKM. Here the CDR3 reads CASSSPTSGSSDTQYF. For the CDR3, the DNA is TGTGCCAGCAGTTCACCGACTAGCGGCTCATCAGATACGCAGTATTTT.

In this sample, this clonotype turned up a few times. J is TRBJ2-3 and V is TRBV7-2, with a weak D call TRBD2 (6 bases). This CDR3 spans 15 amino acids. Germline V gives CDR1 SGHTA, CDR2 FQGNSA. V lost 5 bases to trimming and J lost 6 bases, with 18 bases between them. The CDR3 reads CASSRRTIGDDTQYF. As DNA, the CDR3 is TGTGCCAGCAGCAGAAGGACTATCGGCGACGATACGCAGTATTTT.

This clonotype was recorded a few times. This chain links TRBV6-5 with TRBJ2-6, with 10 bases that match TRBD2. Germline V CDR1 and CDR2: MNHEY, SVGAGI. This CDR3 spans 17 amino acids. The V and J ends lost 0 bases and 4 bases, in that order; junction bases with no gene match: 3. In DNA form, the CDR3 reads TGTGCCAGCAGTTACTCGGGACTAGCGACCGGGGCCAACGTCCTGACTTTC. Translated: CASSYSGLATGANVLTF.

This CDR3 is CAISGDSEETQYF. CDR3 DNA sequence: TGTGCCATCAGTGGCGACAGTGAAGAGACCCAGTACTTC. V and J are TRBV10-3 and TRBJ2-5; D may be TRBD1 (5 bases). This CDR3 spans 13 amino acids. Germline CDR1 is ENHRY and CDR2 is SYGVKD. The V end lost 4 bases, the J end lost 3 bases, and 9 bases lay between the germline ends.

In its sample, this clonotype was seen a few times. This chain joins TRBV7-6 and TRBJ2-3; TRBD2 agrees at 10 bases. Trimming cost V 5 bases and J 6 bases; bases outside gene matches: 8. Germline CDR1 SGHVS, CDR2 FNYEAQ. The CDR3 covers 15 residues. CDR3 amino acids: CASSLSGRQEDTQYF. CDR3 nucleotide sequence: TGTGCCAGCAGCCTTAGCGGGAGGCAGGAGGATACGCAGTATTTT. Variable domain in full (rest from reference TRBV7-6 and TRBJ2-3): GAGVSQSPRYKVTKRGQDVALRCDPISGHVSLYWYRQALGQGPEFLTYFNYEAQQDKSGLPNDRFSAERPEGSISTLTIQRTEQRDSAMYRCASSLSGRQEDTQYFGPGTRLTVL.

In regard to this clonotype: The junction departs from the called germline gene at one end, perhaps through a read error. The chain links TRBV7-7 to TRBJ2-5; no firm D call. Per the germline V gene, CDR1 is SSHAT and CDR2 is FNYEAQ (reference sequence). This CDR3 region has 13 residues. CDR3 bases: TGTGCTAGCAGCTTAGCTCCCGCGGAGACCCAGTACTTC. It yields the protein CASSLAPAETQYF.

The table lists this clonotype with a few counts. The V and J genes are TRBV7-9 and TRBJ2-5; TRBD1 or TRBD2 may be the D gene (5 bases each). From germline, CDR1 is SEHNR and CDR2 FQNEAQ (reference sequence). The CDR3 extends over 13 amino acids. Trimming stripped 3 bases from V and 5 bases from J, with 10 bases between. In nucleotides, the CDR3 is TGTGCCAGCAGCTTTCTCGAGGGGGAGACCCAGTACTTC. Translated, it gives CASSFLEGETQYF.

This clonotype showed up just once. The V and J genes are TRBV7-9 and TRBJ1-1, with D perhaps TRBD1 (5 bases). This CDR3 contains 13 residues. Germline V gene lookup returns CDR1 SEHNR and CDR2 FQNEAQ (reference sequence). V lost 5 bases and J lost 9, with 16 bases in between. The CDR3 DNA reads as TGTGCCAGCAGCCCGAACGGCAGGGATCAAGCTTTCTTT. Protein: CASSPNGRDQAFF.

V usage is TRBV6-9 and J usage is TRBJ2-5; TRBD2 matches at 11 bases. This CDR3 comprises 18 residues. Trimming removed 4 bases from V and 3 bases from J; junction bases left unmatched: 13. Germline assignment: CDR1 MNHGY and CDR2 SVAAGI. This CDR3 is CASSSITLALAGEETQYF. As DNA, the CDR3 is TGTGCCAGCAGTTCGATTACCCTCGCACTAGCGGGAGAAGAGACCCAGTACTTC.